This TCR beta chain comes out of a study of CD8+ T cells in alopecia areata. Study-level findings and limits: Shared TCR sequences were less clear between patients than in mice, possibly partly from HLA diversity. In scalp, tofacitinib significantly decreased clonality and expanded CD8+ clones among the top 100. Scalp and blood retained many expanded lesional clones during tofacitinib.

Extracted from the samples, RNA was reverse transcribed into cDNA to serve as the sequencing template. Clones were sequenced by immunoSEQ multiplex PCR, and TCRdb holds only the in-frame ones, with some missing. The sample contains under 200,000 clones, around three fifths of which appear only once. Germline assignment: CDR1 SGHAT and CDR2 FQNNGV. V dropped 2 bases and J dropped 1; count of bases not matched to a gene: 5. The CDR3 covers 16 residues. Specified treatment: oral pan-JAK inhibitor, 5-10 mg twice daily. This clone showed up just a few times. The antigen remains unidentified. The specimen comprised CD4+ T cells sorted from blood, sampled at week 4, from a patient treated with tofacitinib. This chain links TRBV11-2 with TRBJ2-3; 8 bases are a match to TRBD2. The TCR originated in a human donor with alopecia areata. The CDR3 here is CASSLMRAGGTDTQYF. The CDR3 DNA is TGTGCCAGCAGCTTAATGCGAGCGGGGGGCACAGATACGCAGTATTTT.